The T cell receptor beta chain under discussion was sequenced for a study of post-analysis software for immune sequencing data. Across the study: In terms of disease course, relapsing-remitting, secondary progressive and progressive-relapsing multiple sclerosis were included. Overall study results and limits: People with multiple sclerosis had a significantly lower normalized Chao1 diversity than controls did. In patients, TRBV5-6, TRBV5-1 and TRBV20-1 belonged to about five TRBV segments found more frequently than in controls.

Included in the TCR beta cDNA libraries were unique molecular identifiers. Input of about 0.95 to 11 million T cells yielded a few hundred thousand cDNA molecules. TCRdb re-derived calls from the PCR reads in MiXCR, one entry per CDR3 protein. The sample includes 650,000 to 850,000 distinct CDR3 sequences, 53% seen only once; the top ten take under 6%. This clonotype was recorded a few times. Its antigen is not identified. CDR3 length: 16 residues. With V trimmed by 6 bases and J by 2 bases, 11 bases remained unmatched. The clonotype comes from a girl aged 5-17 years with multiple sclerosis. The rearrangement uses TRBV12-3 or TRBV12-4 and TRBJ2-7; 9 bases map to TRBD2. Sequences were obtained from blood. This CDR3 is CASSPAPAGGPYEQYF. The CDR3 DNA reads as TGTGCCAGCAGCCCTGCGCCCGCGGGAGGGCCCTACGAGCAGTACTTC.